This T cell receptor beta chain was captured by sequencing in a study of blood T cell repertoires in COVID-19. At the level of the study: Donors in the United States, Italy and Spain gave samples during acute or convalescent COVID-19. Sources were T cells, B-cell-depleted T cells, or PBMCs; the material itself was cDNA or gDNA.

The method was immunoSEQ multiplex PCR; TCRdb's version includes in-frame clones alone and lacks a portion of them. The sample has approximately 350,000 clones, 86% seen once. Enrolled during active infection, Seattle patients were then followed longitudinally. Between the trimmed V and J ends, which lost 0 bases and 6 bases, there was a span of 7 bases. Germline values: CDR1 SGHNT, CDR2 YYREEE (reference sequence). The CDR3 is 13 residues long. The chain is built from TRBV5-4 and TRBJ1-5; no clear D gene. This receptor was identified in a woman in her sixties with COVID-19, enrolled during active disease. The sample was peripheral blood. The CDR3: CASSLAGGQPQHF. The DNA of the CDR3 is TGTGCCAGCAGCTTGGCCGGCGGTCAGCCCCAGCATTTT.